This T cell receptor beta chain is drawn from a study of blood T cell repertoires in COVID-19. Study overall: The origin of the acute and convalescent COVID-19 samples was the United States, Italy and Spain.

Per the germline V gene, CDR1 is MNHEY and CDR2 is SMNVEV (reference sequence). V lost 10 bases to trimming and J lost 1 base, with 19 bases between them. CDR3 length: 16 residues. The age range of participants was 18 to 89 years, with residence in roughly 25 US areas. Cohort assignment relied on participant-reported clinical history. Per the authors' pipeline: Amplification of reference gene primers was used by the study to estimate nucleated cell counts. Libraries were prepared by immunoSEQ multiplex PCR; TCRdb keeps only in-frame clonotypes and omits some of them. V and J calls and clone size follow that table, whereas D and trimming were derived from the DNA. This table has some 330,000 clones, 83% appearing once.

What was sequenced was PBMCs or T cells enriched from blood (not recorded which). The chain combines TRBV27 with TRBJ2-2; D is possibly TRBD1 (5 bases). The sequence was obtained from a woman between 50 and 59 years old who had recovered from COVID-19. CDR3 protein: CATKEGFRGNTGELFF. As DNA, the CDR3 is TGTGCCACCAAAGAAGGGTTTAGGGGGAACACCGGGGAGCTGTTTTTT.